These 6 T cell receptor beta chains originate from one sample sequenced in a study of T cell repertoires in cytomegalovirus infection. TCRdb called the reads again in MiXCR, with one record for every CDR3 protein. The sample lists hundreds of thousands of distinct CDR3 sequences, roughly 36% seen once, with roughly 2.9% in the top ten. Sequencing was done on a sample of PBMCs. The receptors shown here come from a human donor in good health (CMV status not recorded). Some clones in this sample may be carry-over from other donors' samples.

The rearrangement joins TRBV2 to TRBJ1-5; D is uncertain. CDR3 size: 14 residues. Per the germline V gene, CDR1 is SNHLY and CDR2 is FYNNEI. Deletions cut 4 bases from V and 0 bases from J, with 7 bases between. CDR3 region: CASSAGVSNQPQHF. For the CDR3, the DNA is TGTGCCAGCAGTGCCGGGGTTAGCAATCAGCCCCAGCATTTT.

This clonotype was counted between two and nine times. The gene calls are TRBV12-3 or TRBV12-4 and TRBJ2-3; 7 nucleotides line up with TRBD2. The CDR3 has 14 amino acids. After removal of 5 bases from V and 7 bases from J, the junction contained 9 bases not matched to a gene. In DNA, the CDR3 is TGTGCCAGCAGTCCTCCGGGGGGTAGTAATACGCAGTATTTT. Translated: CASSPPGGSNTQYF.

J is TRBJ2-3 and V is TRBV4-1; 11 bases agree with TRBD2. V trimming: 4 bases; J trimming: 5 bases; junction bases outside the gene matches: 5. There are 15 residues in the CDR3. CDR1 and CDR2 (germline): MGHRA, YSYEKL. This CDR3 reads CASSPSSGGQDTQYF. The CDR3 DNA is TGCGCCAGCAGCCCGTCTAGCGGGGGGCAAGATACGCAGTATTTT.

For the CDR3, the DNA is TGTGCCAGCACCCTCGGTGGCAGTCCCAATTCGTCACCCCTCCACTTT. Its translation is CASTLGGSPNSSPLHF. V is TRBV12-3 or TRBV12-4 and J is TRBJ1-6; D unresolved. CDR3 length equals 16 residues. Deletions cut 7 bases from V and 10 bases from J, with 23 bases between.

The CDR3 bases are TGTGCCAGCAGTTTGGCCCTTAACTATGGCTACACCTTC. Translated: CASSLALNYGYTF. The rearrangement links TRBV28 to TRBJ1-2; D not certain. This CDR3 region has 13 residues. Germline values: CDR1 MDHEN, CDR2 SYDVKM. The germline V and J ends were trimmed by 3 bases and 1 base, with 6 bases remaining between them.

This clonotype was seen a few times. V gene TRBV7-9 combines with J gene TRBJ1-2, with 7 bases fitting TRBD1. This CDR3 is 18 amino acids long. V shed 2 bases and J 2 bases; nucleotides not matched to a gene: 14. Germline V lookup: CDR1 SEHNR, CDR2 FQNEAQ (reference sequence). The CDR3 DNA reads as TGTGCCAGCAGCTTACCCCGGGACAGCTCAAGGCTCAACTATGGCTACACCTTC. This encodes CASSLPRDSSRLNYGYTF.